These 7 T cell receptor beta chains were all obtained from the same sample, sequenced in a study of cytomegalovirus exposure and HLA in healthy donors. Libraries were prepared by immunoSEQ multiplex PCR; TCRdb keeps only in-frame clonotypes and omits some of them. This table holds about 150,000 clones, more than 85% found once. Sequenced: PBMCs. Every receptor here comes from a man in his late teens or twenties in good health and CMV-seronegative.

This clone was recorded a few times. This chain joins TRBV29-1 and TRBJ1-1; D perhaps matches TRBD1 (6 bases). Deletions cut 4 bases from V and 10 bases from J, with 13 bases between. The CDR3 consists of 11 residues. Germline assignment: CDR1 SQVTM and CDR2 ANQGSEA. CDR3 sequence reads: CSVGQGRGAFF. The CDR3 DNA follows: TGCAGCGTTGGTCAGGGGAGGGGAGCTTTCTTT.

This clone was counted once. The chain combines TRBV4-2 with TRBJ1-2; D is ambiguous. This CDR3 is 19 amino acids long. Per the germline V gene, CDR1 is LGHNA and CDR2 is YNFKEQ. Deletions cut 0 bases from V and 5 bases from J, with 25 bases between. CDR3 DNA: TGTGCCAGCAGCCAAGAGCTCCCCCCTGAGCAGGCTTCTTCTTATGGCTACACCTTC. This codes for CASSQELPPEQASSYGYTF.

V gene TRBV18 combines with J gene TRBJ2-1, with 9 bases identical to TRBD1. V trimming: 6 bases; J trimming: 2 bases; junction bases outside the gene matches: 8. The CDR3 runs 16 residues. Germline lookup yields CDR1 KGHSH and CDR2 LQKENI. Here the CDR3 DNA reads TGTGCCAGCTCGACTACCGGGACAGGGACCTACAATGAGCAGTTCTTC. This translates into CASSTTGTGTYNEQFF.

The chain has TRBV7-9 and TRBJ1-5; D unresolved. The CDR3 consists of 16 residues. The germline V gene encodes CDR1 SEHNR and CDR2 FQNEAQ (reference sequence). V dropped 2 bases and J dropped 4 bases, with 15 bases sitting between them. The CDR3 nucleotides are TGTGCCAGCAGCTTACTCCAGTCCCTCGCTAATCAGCCCCAGCATTTT. This gives the protein CASSLLQSLANQPQHF.

The genes are TRBV7-8 and TRBJ1-5; D uncertain. The CDR3 contains 17 residues. Germline V gene data show CDR1 as SGHVS and CDR2 as FQNEAQ. Deletions cut 0 bases from V and 2 bases from J, with 14 bases between. CDR3 coding DNA: TGTGCCAGCAGCTTAGCGCTTGTCGGGTCTCGCAATCAGCCCCAGCATTTT. This encodes CASSLALVGSRNQPQHF.

V and J are TRBV19 and TRBJ2-1; 8 positions match TRBD2. This CDR3 contains 15 residues. V gave up 6 bases and J gave up 3 bases; unmatched junction bases: 7. From germline, CDR1 is LNHDA and CDR2 SQIVND (reference sequence). The CDR3 nucleotides read TGTGCCAGTAGGGGCAGCGGGAGATTCTACAATGAGCAGTTCTTC. Translation gives CASRGSGRFYNEQFF.

The chain uses TRBV6-1 and TRBJ2-7; tentative D call: TRBD1 (6 bases). The CDR3 loop spans 15 amino acids. Germline lookup yields CDR1 MNHNS and CDR2 SASEGT. Trimming stripped 5 bases from V and 2 bases from J, with 16 bases between. This CDR3 reads CASSMGDIPTYEQYF. The CDR3, as DNA: TGTGCCAGCAGTATGGGGGACATCCCTACCTACGAGCAGTACTTC.